These T cell receptor beta chains were read from a single sample in a study of T cell responses to AZD1222 COVID-19 vaccine. Sequencing was performed with immunoSEQ multiplex PCR; in TCRdb, only in-frame clones are kept and a portion is missing. The repertoire has about 120,000 clones, roughly 91% of them found once; the top ten carry roughly 7%. The sample here was peripheral blood, taken 28 days after the second AZD1222 dose. The receptor source for this set is an adult who received the AZD1222 COVID-19 vaccine. Each CDR3 is given with its conserved first and last residue. The D gene is left open where the match is weak. Not all rows give a size; the values are once, few, many and, for expanded clones, a class.

CASSARERYGYTF | TGTGCCAGTAGTGCCAGGGAGAGGTATGGCTACACCTTC | TRBV19 | - | TRBJ1-2 | -
CASSFSGYGYTF | TGTGCCAGCAGCTTTTCTGGATATGGCTACACCTTC | TRBV5-5 | - | TRBJ1-2 | -
CASSLEGVKGYGYTF | TGTGCCAGCAGCTTAGAAGGGGTAAAGGGCTATGGCTACACCTTC | TRBV5-5 | few | TRBJ1-2 | -
CASSPLSLGETQYF | TGTGCCAGCAGTCCCCTTAGTTTAGGGGAGACCCAGTACTTC | TRBV7-2 | - | TRBJ2-5 | -
CASSLGGGTAEQYF | TGTGCCAGCAGCTTAGGGGGCGGGACGGCAGAACAGTACTTC | TRBV5-4 | - | TRBJ2-7 | -
CASSHPTGAETQYF | TGTGCCAGCAGCCACCCGACAGGGGCCGAGACCCAGTACTTC | TRBV4-2 | few | TRBJ2-5 | TRBD1
CASSSLGDEELFF | TGTGCCAGCAGTTCCCTGGGGGACGAGGAACTGTTTTTT | TRBV11-2 | - | TRBJ1-4 | -
CASSSPSTDTQYF | TGTGCCAGCAGTTCTCCTAGCACAGATACGCAGTATTTT | TRBV6-6 | - | TRBJ2-3 | -
CASRAGGSTYEQYF | TGTGCCAGCAGAGCGGGAGGGTCCACCTACGAGCAGTACTTC | TRBV28 | few | TRBJ2-7 | TRBD2
CAWRTSGRYEQYF | TGTGCCTGGAGGACTAGCGGGCGCTACGAGCAGTACTTC | TRBV30 | - | TRBJ2-7 | TRBD2
CASRDQGGGYNEQFF | TGTGCCAGCAGGGACCAGGGCGGAGGGTACAATGAGCAGTTCTTC | TRBV28 | - | TRBJ2-1 | -
CASSDLTGIAFTDTQYF | TGTGCCAGCAGTGACCTGACAGGGATTGCCTTCACAGATACGCAGTATTTT | TRBV6-1 | - | TRBJ2-3 | TRBD1
CASTKTGEEAFF | TGCGCCAGCACCAAGACAGGCGAGGAAGCTTTCTTT | TRBV10-2 | - | TRBJ1-1 | -
CASSQSRDSSYNEQFF | TGCGCCAGCAGCCAAAGCCGGGACAGCTCCTACAATGAGCAGTTCTTC | TRBV4-3 | - | TRBJ2-1 | TRBD1
CASTNREVGGYQETQYF | TGTGCCAGTACTAATAGGGAGGTAGGGGGTTACCAAGAGACCCAGTACTTC | TRBV19 | - | TRBJ2-5 | -
CASSETRVLTEAFF | TGTGCCAGCAGTGAGACCAGGGTATTGACTGAAGCTTTCTTT | TRBV25-1 | - | TRBJ1-1 | -
CASSYRRGGEDTQYF | TGTGCCAGCAGTTACCGTCGGGGGGGCGAAGATACGCAGTATTTT | TRBV6-6 | - | TRBJ2-3 | TRBD2
CASSSTGGVGGEQFF | TGTGCCAGCAGTTCTACAGGGGGCGTTGGAGGGGAGCAGTTCTTC | TRBV6-5 | - | TRBJ2-1 | TRBD1
CASSSRGLQSSSYNEQFF | TGTGCCAGCAGCTCCAGGGGCCTTCAATCGAGCTCCTACAATGAGCAGTTCTTC | TRBV13 | once | TRBJ2-1 | -
CASGHRAYEQYF | TGTGCCAGCGGTCACAGGGCCTACGAGCAGTACTTC | TRBV6-5 | - | TRBJ2-7 | -